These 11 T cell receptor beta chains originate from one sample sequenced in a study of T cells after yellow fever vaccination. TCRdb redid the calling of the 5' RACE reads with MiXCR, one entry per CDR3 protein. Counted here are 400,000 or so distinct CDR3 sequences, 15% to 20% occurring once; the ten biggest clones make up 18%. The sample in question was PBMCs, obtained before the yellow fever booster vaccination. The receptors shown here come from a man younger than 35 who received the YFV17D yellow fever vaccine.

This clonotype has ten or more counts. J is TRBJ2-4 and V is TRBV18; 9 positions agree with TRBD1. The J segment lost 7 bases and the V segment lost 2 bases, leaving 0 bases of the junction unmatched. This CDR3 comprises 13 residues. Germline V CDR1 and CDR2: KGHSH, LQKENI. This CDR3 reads CASSPGTGNIQYF. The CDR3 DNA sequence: TGTGCCAGCTCACCAGGGACAGGGAACATTCAGTACTTC.

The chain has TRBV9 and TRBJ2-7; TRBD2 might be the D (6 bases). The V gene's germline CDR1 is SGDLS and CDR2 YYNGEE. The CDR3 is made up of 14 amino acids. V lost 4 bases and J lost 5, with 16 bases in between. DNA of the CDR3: TGTGCCAGCAGCCTCCTCCCTAGCGCCCACGAGCAGTACTTC. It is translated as CASSLLPSAHEQYF.

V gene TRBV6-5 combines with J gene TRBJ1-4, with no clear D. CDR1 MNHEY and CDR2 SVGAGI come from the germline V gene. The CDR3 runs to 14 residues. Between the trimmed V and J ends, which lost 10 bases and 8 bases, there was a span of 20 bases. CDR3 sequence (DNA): TGTGCCACCTCTTCCACCCTCCGGCCGGAAAAACTGTTTTTT. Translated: CATSSTLRPEKLFF.

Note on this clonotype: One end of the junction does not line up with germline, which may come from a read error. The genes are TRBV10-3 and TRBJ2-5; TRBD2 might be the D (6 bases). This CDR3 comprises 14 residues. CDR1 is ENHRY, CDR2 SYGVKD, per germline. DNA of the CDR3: TGTGCCATCAGTGAGTCAGGGAGGACGGAGACCGAGTACTTC. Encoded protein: CAISESGRTETEYF.

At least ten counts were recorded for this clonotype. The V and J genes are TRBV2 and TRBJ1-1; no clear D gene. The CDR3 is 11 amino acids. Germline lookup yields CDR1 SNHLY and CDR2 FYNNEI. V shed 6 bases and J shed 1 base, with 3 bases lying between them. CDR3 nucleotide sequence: TGTGCCAGCAGGGAGAACACTGAAGCTTTCTTT. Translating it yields CASRENTEAFF.

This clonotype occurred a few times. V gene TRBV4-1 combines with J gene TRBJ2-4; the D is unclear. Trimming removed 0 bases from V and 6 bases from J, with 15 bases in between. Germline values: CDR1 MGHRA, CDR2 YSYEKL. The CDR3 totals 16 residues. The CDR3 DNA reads TGCGCCAGCAGCCAAGAATCCCCGTATTGGAGAAACATTCAGTACTTC. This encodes CASSQESPYWRNIQYF.

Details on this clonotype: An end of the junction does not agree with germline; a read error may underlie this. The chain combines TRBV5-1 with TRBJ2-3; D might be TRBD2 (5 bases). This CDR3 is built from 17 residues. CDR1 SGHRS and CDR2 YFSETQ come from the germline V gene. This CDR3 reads CASSLLVGSGSTDTQYF. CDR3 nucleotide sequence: TGCGCCAGCAGCTTATTAGTAGGCTCTGGGAGCACGGATACGCAGTATTTT.

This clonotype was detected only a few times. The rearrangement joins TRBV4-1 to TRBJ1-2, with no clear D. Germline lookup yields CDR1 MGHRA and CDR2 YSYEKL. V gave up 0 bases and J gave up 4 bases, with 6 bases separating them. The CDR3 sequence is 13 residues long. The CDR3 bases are TGCGCCAGCAGCCAAGATCCTGGCTATGGCTACACCTTC. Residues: CASSQDPGYGYTF.

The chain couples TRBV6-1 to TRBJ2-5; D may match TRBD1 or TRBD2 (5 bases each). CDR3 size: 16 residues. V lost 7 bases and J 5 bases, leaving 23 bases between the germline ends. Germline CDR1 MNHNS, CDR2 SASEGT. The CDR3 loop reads CASTRLGPVVGETQYF. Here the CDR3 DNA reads TGTGCCAGCACCAGATTGGGACCGGTGGTGGGTGAGACCCAGTACTTC.

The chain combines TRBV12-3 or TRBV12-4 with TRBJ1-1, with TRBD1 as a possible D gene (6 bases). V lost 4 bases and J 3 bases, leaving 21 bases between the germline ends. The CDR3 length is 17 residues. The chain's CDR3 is CASSSNWGAGLDTEAFF. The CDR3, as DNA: TGTGCCAGCAGTTCCAACTGGGGGGCAGGGTTGGACACTGAAGCTTTCTTT.

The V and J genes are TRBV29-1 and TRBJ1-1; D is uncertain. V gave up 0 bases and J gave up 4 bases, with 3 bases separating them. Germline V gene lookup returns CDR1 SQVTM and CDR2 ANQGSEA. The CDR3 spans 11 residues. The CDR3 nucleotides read TGCAGCGTTGAAGACGGCACTGAAGCTTTCTTT. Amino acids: CSVEDGTEAFF.